Many counts were recorded for the clone carrying this T cell receptor beta chain. Its specificity is unknown. This sample was taken from a study of response to subunit inactivated influenza vaccine. Germline values: CDR1 DFQATT, CDR2 SNEGSKA (reference sequence). The V gene end was trimmed by 6 bases and the J gene end by 3 bases; junction bases not matched to a gene: 7. This CDR3 is built from 14 residues. Regarding the study as a whole: The authors put forward the suggestion that each seasonal influenza vaccination may bring in only a limited number of new T cells.

TCRdb called the RT-PCR reads again in MiXCR, with one record for every CDR3 protein. The sample records 500,000 to 750,000 distinct CDR3 sequences, around 13% being singletons. This TCR came from a man aged 50-60 years who received an inactivated influenza vaccine. This chain connects TRBV20-1 to TRBJ1-5; 8 positions agree with TRBD1. The material was PBMCs from blood, obtained about 13 days after vaccination. The DNA for the CDR3 is TGCAGTGCACAAACAGGGGGGGTCAATCAGCCCCAGCATTTT. It translates to CSAQTGGVNQPQHF.